What follows are 30 T cell receptor beta chains derived from one specimen sequenced in a study of control samples from healthy donors and cancer patients. Produced via immunoSEQ multiplex PCR; TCRdb's table is partial and in-frame only. The repertoire holds over 100,000 clones, with under 95% as singletons. The sequenced sample consisted of blood. These receptors all come from a woman between 18 and 29 years old in good health.

The genes are TRBV6-6 and TRBJ1-1, with 7 nucleotides matching TRBD1. After removal of 7 bases from V and 6 bases from J, the junction contained 11 bases not matched to a gene. CDR3 length: 14 amino acids. Germline CDR1 MNHNY, CDR2 SVGAGI (reference sequence). This CDR3 reads CASTPTGKTPEAFF. The CDR3, as DNA: TGTGCCAGCACCCCGACAGGGAAAACGCCTGAAGCTTTCTTT.

The chain uses TRBV10-3 and TRBJ2-6; D remains ambiguous. Trimming left V 5 bases short and J 2 bases short, with 13 bases between. Germline V lookup: CDR1 ENHRY, CDR2 SYGVKD. The CDR3 covers 16 residues. The CDR3 region is CAISYGPSAGANVLTF. In DNA, the CDR3 is TGTGCCATCAGTTACGGGCCGTCGGCTGGGGCCAACGTCCTGACTTTC.

V gene TRBV2 combines with J gene TRBJ2-1, with 14 bases that match TRBD2. The CDR3 consists of 19 residues. Germline assignment: CDR1 SNHLY and CDR2 FYNNEI. After removal of 7 bases from V and 8 bases from J, the junction contained 19 bases not matched to a gene. The CDR3 nucleotides are TGTGCCAGCAAAACCTGGCCGACTAGCGGGAGGGTTATGGGAGATGAGCAGTTCTTC. Translation: CASKTWPTSGRVMGDEQFF.

The rearrangement joins TRBV18 to TRBJ1-1, with 9 nucleotides matching TRBD1. Per germline, CDR1 KGHSH and CDR2 LQKENI. This CDR3 comprises 17 residues. V trimming: 5 bases; J trimming: 4 bases; junction bases outside the gene matches: 14. CDR3 bases: TGTGCCAGCTCAAGACTGGGACAGGGTACCTTTGGCACTGAAGCTTTCTTT. Translated: CASSRLGQGTFGTEAFF.

The J gene is TRBJ1-3, the V gene TRBV30; a weak D match, TRBD1 (6 bases). The V gene's germline CDR1 is GTSNPN and CDR2 SVGIG (reference sequence). The CDR3 spans 15 residues. Trimming stripped 3 bases from V and 4 bases from J, with 16 bases between. The CDR3 loop is CAWRAPGALGNTIYF. CDR3 coding DNA: TGTGCCTGGAGGGCCCCGGGGGCGCTCGGAAACACCATATATTTT. The whole variable domain, filled in from reference TRBV30 and TRBJ1-3, reads SQTIHQWPATLVQPVGSPLSLECTVEGTSNPNLYWYRQAAGRGLQLLFYSVGIGQISSEVPQNLSASRPQDRQFILSSKKLLLSDSGFYLCAWRAPGALGNTIYFGEGSWLTVV.

In this sample, this clone turned up a few times. The chain couples TRBV23-1 to TRBJ1-4, with 9 bases fitting TRBD1. TRBV23-1 is known as an ORF, though its function is uncertain. After removal of 8 bases from V and 8 bases from J, the junction contained 15 bases not matched to a gene. CDR3 length: 16 amino acids. DNA for the CDR3: TGCGCCAGCTACCCGGGATTTGGACAGGGGCGGGAAAAACTGTTTTTT. Residues: CASYPGFGQGREKLFF.

Of note for this clone: Other DNA sequences in the same sample also yield this CDR3. This chain connects TRBV7-9 to TRBJ1-4; D remains unclear. Trimming removed 6 bases at V and 7 bases at J, with 3 bases between. Germline values: CDR1 SEHNR, CDR2 FQNEAQ (reference sequence). This CDR3 contains 10 residues. The CDR3 here is CASSGEKLFF. The CDR3 nucleotides read TGTGCCAGCAGTGGTGAAAAACTGTTTTTT.

This clone was observed a handful of times. Mismatch with germline at one junction end may stem from a read error. The chain uses TRBV6-1 and TRBJ1-3, with D unresolved. The germline V gene encodes CDR1 MNHNS and CDR2 SASEGT. This CDR3 contains 14 residues. The CDR3 nucleotides read TGTGCCAGCGGTGAGGCTGACTCTGGAAACACCATATATTTT. Translated: CASGEADSGNTIYF.

The chain joins TRBV18 to TRBJ1-1; no clear D gene. This CDR3 spans 13 amino acids. Between the trimmed V and J ends, which lost 2 bases and 6 bases, there was a span of 10 bases. Germline assignment: CDR1 KGHSH and CDR2 LQKENI. CDR3 loop: CASSPTALAEAFF. The CDR3 DNA is TGTGCCAGCTCACCAACCGCTTTAGCTGAAGCTTTCTTT.

This chain uses TRBV3-1 (or the pseudogene TRBV3-2) with TRBJ2-7; 7 bases agree with TRBD2. Germline CDR1 and CDR2: LGHDT and YNNKEL (reference sequence). CDR3 size: 15 residues. The V and J ends lost 4 bases and 2 bases, in that order; junction bases with no gene match: 8. The CDR3 loop is CASSRSGLQPYEQYF. The CDR3 DNA reads TGTGCCAGCAGCCGGTCGGGACTACAGCCCTACGAGCAGTACTTC.

The chain combines TRBV30 with TRBJ2-5; perhaps D is TRBD1 or TRBD2 (5 bases each). Trimming removed 0 bases from V and 6 bases from J, with 8 bases in between. Germline loops: CDR1 GTSNPN, CDR2 SVGIG (reference sequence). The CDR3 loop spans 12 amino acids. The CDR3 coding sequence is TGTGCCTGGAGTGTAGAGGGGAAGACCCAGTACTTC. It is translated as CAWSVEGKTQYF.

The J gene is TRBJ1-4, the V gene TRBV15, with a possible D match to TRBD1 (6 bases). The CDR3 contains 16 residues. V was pared by 0 bases and J by 5 bases, with 13 bases between. CDR1 LNHNV and CDR2 YYDKDF come from the germline V gene (reference sequence). In nucleotides, the CDR3 is TGTGCCACCAGCAGAGATCTGGCAGGGGAGAATGAAAAACTGTTTTTT. Translating it yields CATSRDLAGENEKLFF.

The chain carries TRBV14 and TRBJ2-1; D is uncertain. The CDR3 sequence is 17 residues long. Germline CDR1 reads SGHDN; CDR2 reads FVKESK. Trimming took 1 base from V and 0 from J, leaving 13 bases between them. This CDR3 reads CASSQVVRASSYNEQFF. The CDR3 bases are TGTGCCAGCAGCCAAGTTGTGCGCGCCAGCTCCTACAATGAGCAGTTCTTC.

V is TRBV30 and J is TRBJ1-2; D is uncertain. The germline CDR1 and CDR2 sequences are GTSNPN and SVGIG (reference sequence). The CDR3 runs to 12 residues. The germline V and J ends were trimmed by 4 bases and 2 bases, with 8 bases remaining between them. In nucleotides, the CDR3 is TGTGCCTGGATCTCAGGCAACTATGGCTACACCTTC. This gives the protein CAWISGNYGYTF.

The V gene is TRBV4-2, the J gene TRBJ2-3; maybe TRBD1 (6 bases). CDR1 LGHNA and CDR2 YNFKEQ come from the germline V gene. The CDR3 totals 14 residues. The germline V and J ends were trimmed by 4 bases and 3 bases, with 11 bases remaining between them. CDR3 nucleotide sequence: TGTGCCAGCAGCCCGGGACAAAAAACAGATACGCAGTATTTT. Protein sequence: CASSPGQKTDTQYF.

The V gene is TRBV11-3, the J gene TRBJ2-7; perhaps TRBD1 as D (5 bases). V shed 3 bases and J shed 3 bases, with 9 bases lying between them. The CDR3 runs to 13 residues. Germline CDR1 and CDR2: SGHNT and YENEEA. The CDR3 DNA sequence: TGTGCCAGCAGCTTTTATCAGGGCTACGAGCAGTACTTC. Translation gives CASSFYQGYEQYF.

J is TRBJ1-2 and V is TRBV28, with 9 bases lining up with TRBD1. CDR1 and CDR2 from the germline V gene are MDHEN and SYDVKM. V gave up 7 bases and J gave up 4 bases; unmatched junction bases: 10. CDR3 length: 15 amino acids. Here the CDR3 reads CASKVGDRVTYGYTF. CDR3 in DNA: TGTGCCAGCAAAGTAGGGGACAGGGTGACCTATGGCTACACCTTC.

This chain joins TRBV4-2 and TRBJ1-2; D is possibly TRBD1 (6 bases). Trimming stripped 4 bases from V and 8 bases from J, with 23 bases between. This CDR3 spans 16 amino acids. Germline loops: CDR1 LGHNA, CDR2 YNFKEQ. CDR3 bases: TGTGCCAGCAGCCTACTCTCTGTGGGGGCCATGGGGGGCTACACCTTC. Residues: CASSLLSVGAMGGYTF.

This clone was observed a handful of times. The chain joins TRBV7-9 to TRBJ1-5; D unclear. Germline loops: CDR1 SEHNR, CDR2 FQNEAQ (reference sequence). V lost 3 bases, J lost 11 bases, and 11 bases lay in between. CDR3 size: 12 residues. CDR3 bases: TGTGCCAGCAGCTTCGGAGAAACTGCCCAGCATTTT. It codes for CASSFGETAQHF.

The chain is built from TRBV9 and TRBJ1-1; D is unclear. V lost 0 bases to trimming and J lost 6 bases, with 9 bases between them. CDR1 and CDR2 from the germline V gene are SGDLS and YYNGEE. The CDR3 runs to 13 residues. The CDR3 loop reads CASSVVPRSEAFF. The CDR3 DNA follows: TGTGCCAGCAGCGTAGTACCCCGGTCTGAAGCTTTCTTT. Supplemented by reference TRBV9 and TRBJ1-1, the full variable domain reads DSGVTQTPKHLITATGQRVTLRCSPRSGDLSVYWYQQSLDQGLQFLIQYYNGEERAKGNILERFSAQQFPDLHSELNLSSLELGDSALYFCASSVVPRSEAFFGQGTRLTVV.

V usage is TRBV6-2 or TRBV6-3 and J usage is TRBJ1-5; D uncertain. Per germline, CDR1 MNHEY and CDR2 SVGEGT. The germline V and J ends were trimmed by 3 bases and 9 bases, with 18 bases remaining between them. The CDR3 covers 15 residues. In nucleotides, the CDR3 is TGTGCCAGCAGTTATTCGACCCCAGACTACGGGCCCCAGCATTTT. This gives the protein CASSYSTPDYGPQHF.

With respect to this clone: The DNA is left out, because the CDR3 cannot be placed on it with certainty; the CDR3 is given as TCRdb lists it. This chain connects TRBV27 to TRBJ2-2; the DNA was not used to check the table's D call, TRBD2. Germline lookup yields CDR1 MNHEY and CDR2 SMNVEV (reference sequence). 13 amino acids form the CDR3, both terminal residues included. CDR3 protein: CASSFLRAGELFF.

The rearrangement joins TRBV30 to TRBJ1-3, with D possibly being TRBD1 (5 bases). CDR1 GTSNPN and CDR2 SVGIG come from the germline V gene (reference sequence). CDR3 size: 15 residues. V was trimmed by 0 bases and J by 4 bases, leaving 13 bases between them. Written as DNA, the CDR3 is TGTGCCTGGAGTGTAATGGGGGGATCAGGAAACACCATATATTTT. Translated: CAWSVMGGSGNTIYF. The full variable domain, completed using reference TRBV30 and TRBJ1-3, is SQTIHQWPATLVQPVGSPLSLECTVEGTSNPNLYWYRQAAGRGLQLLFYSVGIGQISSEVPQNLSASRPQDRQFILSSKKLLLSDSGFYLCAWSVMGGSGNTIYFGEGSWLTVV.

V usage is TRBV11-1 and J usage is TRBJ1-1; possible D gene TRBD1, 5 bases. Germline loops: CDR1 SGHAT, CDR2 FQDESV (reference sequence). This CDR3 region has 14 residues. Trimming shortened V by 3 bases and J by 3 bases, and 11 bases separated the two germline ends. CDR3 bases: TGTGCCAGCAGCTTTTTGCAGGGCTACACTGAAGCTTTCTTT. It encodes CASSFLQGYTEAFF.

The chain joins TRBV6-5 to TRBJ2-7; D is unresolved. The V end lost 7 bases, the J end lost 5 bases, and 9 bases lay between the germline ends. The germline gives CDR1 MNHEY, CDR2 SVGAGI. The CDR3 is made up of 11 amino acids. CDR3 nucleotides: TGTGCCAGCAAGTGGGTACACGAGCAGTACTTC. The encoded protein is CASKWVHEQYF.

This clone has just one count. The J gene is TRBJ1-2, the V gene TRBV18; D is unclear. Per germline, CDR1 KGHSH and CDR2 LQKENI. Between the trimmed V and J ends, which lost 0 bases and 1 base, there was a span of 6 bases. The CDR3 is 14 residues long. CDR3 nucleotide sequence: TGTGCCAGCTCACCACCCGGGTTTAACTATGGCTACACCTTC. Translating gives CASSPPGFNYGYTF.

The rearrangement uses TRBV7-6 and TRBJ1-5; D gene unclear. Germline CDR1 SGHVS, CDR2 FNYEAQ. V dropped 5 bases and J dropped 0 bases, with 11 bases sitting between them. The CDR3 runs 15 residues. CDR3 sequence reads: CASSPGLYSNQPQHF. The CDR3 DNA reads as TGTGCCAGCAGCCCCGGACTGTATAGCAATCAGCCCCAGCATTTT.

This clone was seen a few times. This chain connects TRBV2 to TRBJ2-1, with 10 bases aligning to TRBD2. Germline V gives CDR1 SNHLY, CDR2 FYNNEI. The trim removed 6 bases at V and 5 bases at J, leaving 25 bases unmatched. The CDR3 consists of 21 residues. The chain's CDR3 is CASRNGYGAKREGNSHNEQFF. The CDR3 nucleotides are TGTGCCAGCAGAAATGGGTACGGGGCTAAGCGGGAGGGAAACTCACACAATGAGCAGTTCTTC.

The chain is built from TRBV5-1 and TRBJ2-3; the D is unclear. V lost 4 bases, J lost 4 bases, and 19 bases lay in between. Germline-derived CDR1 and CDR2 are SGHRS and YFSETQ. This CDR3 has 16 residues. The CDR3 DNA follows: TGCGCCAGCAGCCCCGTAGCCCAGGAGTGGTCAGATACGCAGTATTTT. Translated: CASSPVAQEWSDTQYF. Full variable domain (remainder filled in from reference TRBV5-1 and TRBJ2-3): KAGVTQTPRYLIKTRGQQVTLSCSPISGHRSVSWYQQTPGQGLQFLFEYFSETQRNKGNFPGRFSGRQFSNSRSEMNVSTLELGDSALYLCASSPVAQEWSDTQYFGPGTRLTVL.

The chain is built from TRBV20-1 and TRBJ2-1; tentatively, D is TRBD1 or TRBD2 (5 bases each). Germline V lookup: CDR1 DFQATT, CDR2 SNEGSKA (reference sequence). Trimming left V 5 bases short and J 14 bases short, with 13 bases between. The CDR3 runs to 10 residues. The CDR3 nucleotides are TGCAGTGCTCAAGGGACCCTGAAGTTCTTC. Translated, it gives CSAQGTLKFF.